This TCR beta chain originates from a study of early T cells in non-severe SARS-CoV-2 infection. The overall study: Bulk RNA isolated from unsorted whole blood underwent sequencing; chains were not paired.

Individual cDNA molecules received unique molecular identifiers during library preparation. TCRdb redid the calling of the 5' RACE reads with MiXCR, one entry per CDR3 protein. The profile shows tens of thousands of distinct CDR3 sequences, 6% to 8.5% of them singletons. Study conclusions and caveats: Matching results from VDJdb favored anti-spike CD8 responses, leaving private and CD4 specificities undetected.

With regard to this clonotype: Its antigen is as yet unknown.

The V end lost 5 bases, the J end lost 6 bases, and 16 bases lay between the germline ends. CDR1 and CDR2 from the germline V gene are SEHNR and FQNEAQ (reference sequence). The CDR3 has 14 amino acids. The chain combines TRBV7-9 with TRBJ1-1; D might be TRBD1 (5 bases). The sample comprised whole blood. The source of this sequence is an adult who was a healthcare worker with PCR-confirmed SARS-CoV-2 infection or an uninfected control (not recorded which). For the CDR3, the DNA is TGTGCCAGCAGCCCGCCCGGGGGGTATGCTGAAGCTTTCTTT. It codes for CASSPPGGYAEAFF.